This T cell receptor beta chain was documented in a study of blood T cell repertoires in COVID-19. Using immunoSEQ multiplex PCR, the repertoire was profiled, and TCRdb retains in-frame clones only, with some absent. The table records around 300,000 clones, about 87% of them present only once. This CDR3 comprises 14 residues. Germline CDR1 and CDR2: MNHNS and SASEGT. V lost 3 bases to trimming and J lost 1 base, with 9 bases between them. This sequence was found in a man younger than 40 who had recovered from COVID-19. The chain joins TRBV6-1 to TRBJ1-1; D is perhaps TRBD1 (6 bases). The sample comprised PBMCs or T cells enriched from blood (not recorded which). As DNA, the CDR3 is TGTGCCAGCAGTGAGGGGGCAAGGAACACTGAAGCTTTCTTT. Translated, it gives CASSEGARNTEAFF.